The 16 T cell receptor beta chains below all came from one sample that was sequenced in a study of cytomegalovirus exposure and HLA in healthy donors. PCR used 60 Vbeta primers and 13 Jbeta primers. Generated by immunoSEQ multiplex PCR, the TCRdb table keeps only in-frame clones and is missing some. The sample holds 130,000 or so clones, 75% to 85% seen once. The source material was PBMCs. Source of these receptors: a woman under 30 in good health and CMV-seropositive.

The DNA of the CDR3 is TGTGCCAGCAGTGAAGCGGTGGAGGGAGGAGAGACCCAGTACTTC. It yields the protein CASSEAVEGGETQYF. This chain uses TRBV2 with TRBJ2-5; D perhaps matches TRBD2 (6 bases). The V gene lost 0 bases and the J gene lost 4 bases, with 12 bases spanning the gap. The CDR3 loop spans 15 amino acids. Germline values: CDR1 SNHLY, CDR2 FYNNEI.

The chain is built from TRBV28 and TRBJ2-1; 13 bases line up with TRBD2. V was pared by 4 bases and J by 7 bases, with 10 bases of the junction left unmatched. CDR3 length: 17 residues. The germline V gene has CDR1 MDHEN and CDR2 SYDVKM. CDR3 coding DNA: TGTGCCAGCAGTTCGGGCACTAGCGGGGGGGTAATAAATGAGCAGTTCTTC. Protein sequence: CASSSGTSGGVINEQFF.

This clone was seen a single time. The chain employs TRBV2 and TRBJ1-1; perhaps TRBD1 as D (5 bases). Germline assignment: CDR1 SNHLY and CDR2 FYNNEI. The V end lost 4 bases, the J end lost 5 bases, and 14 bases lay between the germline ends. This CDR3 contains 14 residues. CDR3 nucleotides: TGTGCCAGCAGTGGAAGGACATCCCGTACTGAAGCTTTCTTT. Translated: CASSGRTSRTEAFF.

V gene TRBV28 combines with J gene TRBJ2-1, with D uncertain. Germline loops: CDR1 MDHEN, CDR2 SYDVKM. The CDR3 is 11 amino acids. The CDR3: CGSGSYNEQFF. DNA for the CDR3: TGTGGGAGTGGCTCCTACAATGAGCAGTTCTTC.

Comment on this clone: In the same sample, other DNA sequences code for this CDR3. The chain uses TRBV5-1 and TRBJ2-5; 10 nucleotides line up with TRBD2. The J segment lost 5 bases and the V segment lost 2 bases, leaving 3 bases of the junction unmatched. Per the germline V gene, CDR1 is SGHRS and CDR2 is YFSETQ. The CDR3 is 14 amino acids. The CDR3 nucleotides are TGCGCCAGCAGCTTAGCGGGGGGGCAGGAGACCCAGTACTTC. It is translated as CASSLAGGQETQYF. The whole variable domain, filled in from reference TRBV5-1 and TRBJ2-5, reads KAGVTQTPRYLIKTRGQQVTLSCSPISGHRSVSWYQQTPGQGLQFLFEYFSETQRNKGNFPGRFSGRQFSNSRSEMNVSTLELGDSALYLCASSLAGGQETQYFGPGTRLLVL.

This rearrangement joins TRBV27 to TRBJ2-6, with a possible D match to TRBD1 (6 bases). This CDR3 comprises 15 residues. The V and J ends lost 4 bases and 0 bases respectively, with 7 bases between them. Germline CDR1 is MNHEY and CDR2 is SMNVEV (reference sequence). CDR3 nucleotide sequence: TGTGCCAGCAGTTCCAGGGGCTCTGGGGCCAACGTCCTGACTTTC. Encoded protein: CASSSRGSGANVLTF.

This clone has more than one count but fewer than ten. The chain uses TRBV28 and TRBJ2-3; possibly TRBD2 for D (5 bases). V was trimmed by 5 bases and J by 0 bases, leaving 6 bases between them. Germline CDR1 and CDR2: MDHEN and SYDVKM. The CDR3 is 13 amino acids. The CDR3 loop is CASSEGSTDTQYF. The DNA for the CDR3 is TGTGCCAGCAGTGAGGGTAGCACAGATACGCAGTATTTT.

The J gene is TRBJ2-3, the V gene TRBV7-8, with TRBD2 matching 14 bases. Germline assignment: CDR1 SGHVS and CDR2 FQNEAQ. With V trimmed by 5 bases and J by 6 bases, 13 bases remained unmatched. The CDR3 consists of 18 residues. The CDR3 DNA sequence: TGTGCCAGCAGCGTCCGCCCGACTAGCGGGGGGGCCAGTGATACGCAGTATTTT. As protein: CASSVRPTSGGASDTQYF.

The chain couples TRBV2 to TRBJ1-5; 9 bases align to TRBD1. Germline CDR1 SNHLY, CDR2 FYNNEI. The CDR3 has 15 residues. J gave up 3 bases and V 6 bases, and 6 bases lay outside the gene matches. CDR3 sequence reads: CASRRQGVNNQPQHF. The CDR3 nucleotides read TGTGCCAGCAGGCGACAGGGGGTAAACAATCAGCCCCAGCATTTT.

This chain uses TRBV7-9 with TRBJ1-4, with 11 positions matching TRBD1. CDR1 is SEHNR and CDR2 is FQNEAQ in the germline V gene (reference sequence). This CDR3 has 16 residues. V lost 5 bases to trimming and J lost 0 bases; unmatched junction nucleotides: 2. The CDR3 nucleotides read TGTGCCAGCAGCGGGGACAGGGGGGCAACTAATGAAAAACTGTTTTTT. Translated, it gives CASSGDRGATNEKLFF.

V usage is TRBV19 and J usage is TRBJ1-5, with a weak D call TRBD1 (5 bases). This CDR3 spans 16 amino acids. Looked up from germline, CDR1 is LNHDA and CDR2 is SQIVND (reference sequence). V was clipped by 7 bases and J by 5 bases, with 21 bases between them. CDR3 sequence (DNA): TGTGCCAGTACCCCGGACACTACGAATCGGCATCAGCCCCAGCATTTT. This translates into CASTPDTTNRHQPQHF. The whole variable domain, remainder taken from reference TRBV19 and TRBJ1-5, is DGGITQSPKYLFRKEGQNVTLSCEQNLNHDAMYWYRQDPGQGLRLIYYSQIVNDFQKGDIAEGYSVSREKKESFPLTVTSAQKNPTAFYLCASTPDTTNRHQPQHFGDGTRLSIL.

The genes are TRBV5-4 and TRBJ2-7, with 8 bases matching TRBD2. This CDR3 is 15 amino acids long. Germline CDR1 reads SGHNT; CDR2 reads YYREEE (reference sequence). Trimming at V came to 0 bases and at J to 2 bases, leaving 4 bases not matched to a gene. CDR3 sequence reads: CASSLEAGATYEQYF. In DNA form, the CDR3 reads TGTGCCAGCAGCTTGGAAGCGGGGGCCACCTACGAGCAGTACTTC.

The rearrangement links TRBV6-5 to TRBJ1-2, with 9 bases identical to TRBD1. The CDR3 runs to 14 residues. Losses at the gene ends were 5 bases for V and 4 bases for J; bases not matched to a gene: 5. Germline V CDR1 and CDR2: MNHEY, SVGAGI. The CDR3 reads CASSTGGLSYGYTF. Written as DNA, the CDR3 is TGTGCCAGCAGTACAGGGGGCTTGAGCTATGGCTACACCTTC.

This chain uses TRBV5-5 with TRBJ2-3, with 9 bases matching TRBD1. CDR1 SGHKS and CDR2 YYEKEE come from the germline V gene (reference sequence). The CDR3 has 13 residues. The J segment lost 10 bases and the V segment lost 3 bases, leaving 6 bases of the junction unmatched. CDR3 nucleotides: TGTGCCAGCAGCTATGACAGGGGGGCTGCGCAGTATTTT. It is translated as CASSYDRGAAQYF.

The CDR3 DNA is TGTGCCAGCACGCCTAGCGGGGGAGAGGCAGATACGCAGTATTTT. Protein: CASTPSGGEADTQYF. The chain is built from TRBV6-5 and TRBJ2-3; TRBD2 matches at 10 bases. Germline CDR1 and CDR2: MNHEY and SVGAGI. This CDR3 has 15 residues. Trimming removed 7 bases from V and 4 bases from J; junction bases left unmatched: 8.

As regards this clone: The junction differs from germline at one of its ends, possibly a read error. The chain joins TRBV5-4 to TRBJ2-7; the D gene is possibly TRBD2 (6 bases). Germline CDR1 reads SGHNT; CDR2 reads YYREEE (reference sequence). The CDR3 is made up of 15 amino acids. CDR3 region: CASSLEAGRSHEQYF. CDR3 in DNA: TGTGCCAGCAGCTTGGAGGCGGGGCGCTCCCACGAGCAGTACTTC.